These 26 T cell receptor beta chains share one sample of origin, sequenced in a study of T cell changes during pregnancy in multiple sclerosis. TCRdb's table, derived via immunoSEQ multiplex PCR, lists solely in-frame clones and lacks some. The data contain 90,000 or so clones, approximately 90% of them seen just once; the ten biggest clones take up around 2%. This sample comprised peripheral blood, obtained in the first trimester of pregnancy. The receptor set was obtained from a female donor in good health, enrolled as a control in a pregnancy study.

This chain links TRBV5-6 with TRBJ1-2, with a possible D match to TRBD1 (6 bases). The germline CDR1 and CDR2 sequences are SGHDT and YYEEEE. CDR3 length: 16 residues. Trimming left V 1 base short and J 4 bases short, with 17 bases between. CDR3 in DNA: TGTGCCAGCAGCTTGTCGACAGGCGCCTCCGGCTATGGCTACACCTTC. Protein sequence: CASSLSTGASGYGYTF.

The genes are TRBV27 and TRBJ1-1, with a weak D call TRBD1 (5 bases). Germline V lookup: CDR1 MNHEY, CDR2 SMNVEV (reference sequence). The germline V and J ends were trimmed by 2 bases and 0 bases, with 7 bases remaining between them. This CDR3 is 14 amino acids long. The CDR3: CASSLDSMNTEAFF. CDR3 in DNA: TGTGCCAGCAGTTTAGACAGCATGAACACTGAAGCTTTCTTT.

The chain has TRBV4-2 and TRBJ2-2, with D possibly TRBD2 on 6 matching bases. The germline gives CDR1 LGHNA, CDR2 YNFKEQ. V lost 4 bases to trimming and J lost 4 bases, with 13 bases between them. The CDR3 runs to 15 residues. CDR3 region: CASSRRGDGTGELFF. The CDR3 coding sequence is TGTGCCAGCAGCCGGCGGGGCGATGGCACCGGGGAGCTGTTTTTT.

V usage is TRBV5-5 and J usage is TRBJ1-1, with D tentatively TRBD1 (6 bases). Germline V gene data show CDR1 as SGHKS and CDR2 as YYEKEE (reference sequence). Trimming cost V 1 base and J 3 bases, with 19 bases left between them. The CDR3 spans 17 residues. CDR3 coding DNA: TGTGCCAGCAGCTTGCTTGGCCGCACAGGGCGGGACACTGAAGCTTTCTTT. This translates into CASSLLGRTGRDTEAFF. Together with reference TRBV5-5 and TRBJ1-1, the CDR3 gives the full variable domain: DAGVTQSPTHLIKTRGQQVTLRCSPISGHKSVSWYQQVLGQGPQFIFQYYEKEERGRGNFPDRFSARQFPNYSSELNVNALLLGDSALYLCASSLLGRTGRDTEAFFGQGTRLTVV.

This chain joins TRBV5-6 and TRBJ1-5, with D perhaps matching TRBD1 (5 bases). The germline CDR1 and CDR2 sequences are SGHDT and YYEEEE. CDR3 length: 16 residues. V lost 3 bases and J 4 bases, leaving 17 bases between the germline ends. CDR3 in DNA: TGTGCCAGCAGCTCCTTTGGAGGGGCCGGGAATCAGCCCCAGCATTTT. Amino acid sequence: CASSSFGGAGNQPQHF.

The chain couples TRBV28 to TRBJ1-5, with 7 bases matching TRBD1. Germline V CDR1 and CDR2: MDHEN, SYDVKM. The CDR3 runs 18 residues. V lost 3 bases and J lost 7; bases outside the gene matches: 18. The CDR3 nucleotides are TGTGCCAGCAGTTTGTTCACCAAGGGGGGACAGTTCAGGCAGCCCCAGCATTTT. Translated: CASSLFTKGGQFRQPQHF.

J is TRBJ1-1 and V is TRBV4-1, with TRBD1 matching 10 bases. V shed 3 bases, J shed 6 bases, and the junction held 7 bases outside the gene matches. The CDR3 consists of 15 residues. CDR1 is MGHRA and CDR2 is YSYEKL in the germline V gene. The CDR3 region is CASSQGGTGASEAFF. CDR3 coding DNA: TGCGCCAGCAGCCAGGGAGGGACAGGGGCCTCTGAAGCTTTCTTT.

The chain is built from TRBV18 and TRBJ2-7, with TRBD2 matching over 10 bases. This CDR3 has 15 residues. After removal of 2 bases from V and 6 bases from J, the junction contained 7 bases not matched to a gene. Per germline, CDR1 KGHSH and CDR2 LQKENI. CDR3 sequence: CASSPGSGLAVEQYF. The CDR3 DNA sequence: TGTGCCAGCTCACCAGGGTCCGGACTAGCGGTCGAGCAGTACTTC.

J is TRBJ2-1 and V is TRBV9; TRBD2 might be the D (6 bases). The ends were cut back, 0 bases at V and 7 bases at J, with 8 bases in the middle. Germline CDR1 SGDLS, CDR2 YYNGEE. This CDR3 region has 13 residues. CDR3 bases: TGTGCCAGCAGCGTAGGCGGGAAGAATGAGCAGTTCTTC. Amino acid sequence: CASSVGGKNEQFF.

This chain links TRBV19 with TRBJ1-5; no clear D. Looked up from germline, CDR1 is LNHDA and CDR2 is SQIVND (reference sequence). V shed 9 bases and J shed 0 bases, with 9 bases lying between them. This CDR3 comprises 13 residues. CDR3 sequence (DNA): TGTGCCAGCACAGAGTATAGCAATCAGCCCCAGCATTTT. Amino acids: CASTEYSNQPQHF.

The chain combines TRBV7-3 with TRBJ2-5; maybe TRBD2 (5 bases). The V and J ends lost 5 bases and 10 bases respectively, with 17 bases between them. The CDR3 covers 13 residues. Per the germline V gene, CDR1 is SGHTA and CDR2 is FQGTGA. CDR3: CASSPGSIRDQYF. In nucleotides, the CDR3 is TGTGCCAGCAGCCCGGGGAGTATTAGGGACCAGTACTTC.

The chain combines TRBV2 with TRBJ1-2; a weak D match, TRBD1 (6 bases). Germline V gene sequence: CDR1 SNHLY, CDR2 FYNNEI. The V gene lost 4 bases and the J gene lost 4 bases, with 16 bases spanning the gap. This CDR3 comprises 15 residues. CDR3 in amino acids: CASSVEGGKPYGYTF. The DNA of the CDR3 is TGTGCCAGCAGTGTTGAGGGGGGGAAACCCTATGGCTACACCTTC.

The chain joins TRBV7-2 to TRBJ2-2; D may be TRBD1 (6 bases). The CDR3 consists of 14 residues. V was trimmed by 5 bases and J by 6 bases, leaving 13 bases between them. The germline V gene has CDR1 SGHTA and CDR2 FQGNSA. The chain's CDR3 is CASSRHREPGELFF. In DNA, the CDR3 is TGTGCCAGCAGCCGACACAGGGAGCCCGGGGAGCTGTTTTTT.

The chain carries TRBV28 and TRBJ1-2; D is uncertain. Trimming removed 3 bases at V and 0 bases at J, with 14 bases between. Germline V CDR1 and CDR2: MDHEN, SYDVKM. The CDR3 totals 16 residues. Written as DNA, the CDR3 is TGTGCCAGCAGTTTGAGGACTCGGAGCCCTAACTATGGCTACACCTTC. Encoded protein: CASSLRTRSPNYGYTF.

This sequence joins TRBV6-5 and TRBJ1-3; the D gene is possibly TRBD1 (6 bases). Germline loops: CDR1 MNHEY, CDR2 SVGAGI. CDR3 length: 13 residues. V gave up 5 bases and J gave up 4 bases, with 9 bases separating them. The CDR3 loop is CASSTGTGNTIYF. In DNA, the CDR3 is TGTGCCAGCAGTACGGGGACAGGAAACACCATATATTTT.

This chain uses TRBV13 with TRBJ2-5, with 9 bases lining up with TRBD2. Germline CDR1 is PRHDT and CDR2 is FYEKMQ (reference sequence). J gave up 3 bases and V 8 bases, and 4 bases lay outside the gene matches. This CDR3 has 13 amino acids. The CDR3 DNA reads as TGTGCCAGCCGGCGGGGGGGAAAAGAGACCCAGTACTTC. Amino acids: CASRRGGKETQYF. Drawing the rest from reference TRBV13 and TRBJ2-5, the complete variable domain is AAGVIQSPRHLIKEKRETATLKCYPIPRHDTVYWYQQGPGQDPQFLISFYEKMQSDKGSIPDRFSAQQFSDYHSELNMSSLELGDSALYFCASRRGGKETQYFGPGTRLLVL.

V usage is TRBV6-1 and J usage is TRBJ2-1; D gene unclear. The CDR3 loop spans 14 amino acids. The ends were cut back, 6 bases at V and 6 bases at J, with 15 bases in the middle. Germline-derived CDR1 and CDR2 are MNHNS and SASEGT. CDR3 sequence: CASSGRLPPNEQFF. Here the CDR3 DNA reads TGTGCCAGCAGCGGTCGTCTCCCCCCCAATGAGCAGTTCTTC.

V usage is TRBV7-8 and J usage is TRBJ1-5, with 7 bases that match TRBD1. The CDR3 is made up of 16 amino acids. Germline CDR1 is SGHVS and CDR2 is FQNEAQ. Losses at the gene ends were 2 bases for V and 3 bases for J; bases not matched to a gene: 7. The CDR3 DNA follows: TGTGCCAGCAGCTTACTGGACAGGAAACCCAATCAGCCCCAGCATTTT. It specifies CASSLLDRKPNQPQHF.

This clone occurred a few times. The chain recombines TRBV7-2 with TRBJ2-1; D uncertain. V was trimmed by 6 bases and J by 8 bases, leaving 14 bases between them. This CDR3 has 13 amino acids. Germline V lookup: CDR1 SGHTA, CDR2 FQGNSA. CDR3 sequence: CASRPTSFDEQFF. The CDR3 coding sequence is TGTGCCAGCAGACCTACTTCCTTTGATGAGCAGTTCTTC.

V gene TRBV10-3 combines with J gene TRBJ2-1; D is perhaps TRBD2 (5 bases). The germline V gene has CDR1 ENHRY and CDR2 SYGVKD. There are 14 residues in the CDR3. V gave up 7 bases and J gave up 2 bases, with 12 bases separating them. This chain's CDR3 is CAIKGDTTYNEQFF. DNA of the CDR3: TGTGCCATCAAGGGAGACACTACCTACAATGAGCAGTTCTTC.

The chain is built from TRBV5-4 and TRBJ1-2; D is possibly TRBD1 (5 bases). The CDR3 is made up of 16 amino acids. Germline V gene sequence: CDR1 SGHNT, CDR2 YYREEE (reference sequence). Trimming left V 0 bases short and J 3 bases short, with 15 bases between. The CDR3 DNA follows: TGTGCCAGCAGCTTGGCTTCGGCAGGGCTCTACTATGGCTACACCTTC. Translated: CASSLASAGLYYGYTF.

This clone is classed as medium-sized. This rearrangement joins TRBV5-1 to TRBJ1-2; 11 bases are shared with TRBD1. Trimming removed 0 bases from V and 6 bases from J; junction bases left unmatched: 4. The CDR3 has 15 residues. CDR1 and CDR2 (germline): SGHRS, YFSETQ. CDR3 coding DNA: TGCGCCAGCAGCTTGGAGTGGGGACAGGGGGATGGCTACACCTTC. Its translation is CASSLEWGQGDGYTF.

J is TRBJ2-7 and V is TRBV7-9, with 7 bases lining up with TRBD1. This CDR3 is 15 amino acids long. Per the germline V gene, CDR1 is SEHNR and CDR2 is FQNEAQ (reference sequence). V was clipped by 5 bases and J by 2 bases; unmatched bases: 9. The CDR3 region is CASSVTGAQTYEQYF. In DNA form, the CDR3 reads TGTGCCAGCAGCGTCACAGGGGCGCAGACCTACGAGCAGTACTTC.

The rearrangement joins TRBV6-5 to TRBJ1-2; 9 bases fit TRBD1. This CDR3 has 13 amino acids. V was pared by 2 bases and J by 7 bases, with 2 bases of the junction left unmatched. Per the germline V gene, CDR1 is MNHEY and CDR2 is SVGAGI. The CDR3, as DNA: TGTGCCAGCAGTTACGGGACAGGGTTTGGCTACACCTTC. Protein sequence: CASSYGTGFGYTF.

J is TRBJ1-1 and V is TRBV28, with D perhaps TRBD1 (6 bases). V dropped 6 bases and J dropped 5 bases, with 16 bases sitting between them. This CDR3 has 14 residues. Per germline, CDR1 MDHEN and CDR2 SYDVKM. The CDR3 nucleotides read TGTGCCAGCAGCACAGTGGACAGTGGGACTGAAGCTTTCTTT. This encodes CASSTVDSGTEAFF.

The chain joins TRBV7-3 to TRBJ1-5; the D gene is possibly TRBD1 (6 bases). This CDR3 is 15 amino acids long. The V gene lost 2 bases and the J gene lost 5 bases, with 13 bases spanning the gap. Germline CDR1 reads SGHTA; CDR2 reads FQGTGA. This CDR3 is CASSLANRDDQPQHF. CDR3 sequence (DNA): TGTGCCAGCAGCTTAGCTAACAGGGACGATCAGCCCCAGCATTTT.